The clone carrying this T cell receptor beta chain was counted only a few times. Its antigen is not identified. Exclusions: uncontrolled infection, other autoimmune disease, pregnancy, lactation. For the diagnoses, clinical symptoms, serum thyroxine and TRAb, thyroid ultrasound and orbital computed tomography were used. CDR1 and CDR2 (germline): MNHNS, SASEGT. J lost 2 bases, V lost 3 bases, and 6 bases had no gene match. This CDR3 is 16 amino acids long. RNA transcripts yielded amplified TCR beta CDR3 regions. TCR CDR3 underwent first-round RT-PCR with the HTBI primer set. In TCRdb, the multiplex PCR reads were re-called with MiXCR into one record per CDR3 protein. Of around 500,000 distinct CDR3 sequences listed, approximately 14% are singletons. This entry belongs to a study of T cells in Graves' hyperthyroidism and ophthalmopathy. The overall study: Peripheral blood was taken when the disease was first diagnosed, before any treatment began. Findings and limits, study-wide: Median prediction lead before ophthalmopathy onset was 6.5 months with the model.

The clonotype originates from a middle-aged woman with Graves' hyperthyroidism. Sequencing input: blood. The chain uses TRBV6-1 and TRBJ2-1, with 8 bases identical to TRBD2. The CDR3 region is CASSDPGGFTYNEQFF. As DNA, the CDR3 is TGTGCCAGCAGTGACCCGGGGGGGTTCACCTACAATGAGCAGTTCTTC.